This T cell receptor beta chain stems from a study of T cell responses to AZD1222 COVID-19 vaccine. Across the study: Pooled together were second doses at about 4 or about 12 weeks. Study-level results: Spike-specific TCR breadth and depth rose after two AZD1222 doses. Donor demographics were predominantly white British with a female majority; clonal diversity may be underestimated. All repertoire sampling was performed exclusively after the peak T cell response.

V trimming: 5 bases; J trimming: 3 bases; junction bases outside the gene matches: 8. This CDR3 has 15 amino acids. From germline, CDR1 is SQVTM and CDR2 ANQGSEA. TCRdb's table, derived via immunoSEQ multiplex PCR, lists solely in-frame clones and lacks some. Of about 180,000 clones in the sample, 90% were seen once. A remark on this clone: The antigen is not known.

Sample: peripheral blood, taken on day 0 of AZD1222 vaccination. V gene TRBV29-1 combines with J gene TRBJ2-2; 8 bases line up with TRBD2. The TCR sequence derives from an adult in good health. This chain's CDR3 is CSVSGGATDTGELFF. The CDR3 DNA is TGCAGCGTTTCGGGAGGGGCAACGGACACCGGGGAGCTGTTTTTT.